Reported below is one TCR beta chain. As yet, its antigen is unknown. This sample is part of a study of CXCR3-negative and CXCR3-positive naive CD8 T cells. Findings and caveats of the study: With CXCR3 expression partially decreased after cryopreservation, most assays relied on fresh PBMCs. Naive cells, whether CXCR3-negative or CXCR3-positive, had similar TRBV-TRBJ usage, while memory cells differed.

The authors prepared UMI-labeled TRB cDNA libraries by 5' RACE. With the 5' RACE reads reprocessed, TCRdb shows one record per CDR3 protein and no DNA. The sample data list fewer than 55,000 distinct CDR3 sequences. Specimen: naive CXCR3- CD8+ T cells from blood. Indicated subset: CD45RO-CCR7+CD27+CD95- naive CD8+ T cells lacking CXCR3 (TNR3-). The receptor was isolated from a human donor in good health. Some clones in this sample may be carry-over from other donors' samples.

CDR3 sequence reads: CASSLGPYGQGYEQYF. V gene TRBV7-2 combines with J gene TRBJ2-7; without DNA, the TCRdb call of TRBD1 cannot be checked. The CDR3 has 16 amino acids. Germline V lookup: CDR1 SGHTA, CDR2 FQGNSA.